The 30 T cell receptor beta chains below come from one sample, sequenced in a study of shared clonotypes between healthy human individuals. Repertoires were generated with immunoSEQ multiplex PCR, while TCRdb's copy carries only in-frame clones and drops some. The sample lists more than 150,000 clones, roughly 70% seen once, with about 9.4% in the top ten. The sample taken for sequencing was memory CD4+ T cells sorted from blood. Subset described: CD45RA-negative fraction. Receptors originate from a man aged 25 to 40 in good health.

This clone showed up just a few times. The rearrangement links TRBV29-1 to TRBJ1-1; 9 bases line up with TRBD1. The CDR3 spans 13 residues. Germline V CDR1 and CDR2: SQVTM, ANQGSEA. V lost 3 bases and J lost 5; bases outside the gene matches: 4. Here the CDR3 DNA reads TGCAGCGTTGAGGGACAGGGAAGAACTGAAGCTTTCTTT. It specifies CSVEGQGRTEAFF.

The rearrangement uses TRBV18 and TRBJ2-7, with unresolved D. CDR1 is KGHSH and CDR2 is LQKENI in the germline V gene. The CDR3 sequence is 13 residues long. Trimming shortened V by 3 bases and J by 7 bases, and 13 bases separated the two germline ends. CDR3 in DNA: TGTGCCAGCTCACCTCTCCCCTCGTGGGAGCAGTACTTC. Translated, it gives CASSPLPSWEQYF.

The CDR3 DNA reads TGCAGTATACAAGAGGGTCCCGGGGAGCTGTTTTTT. Residues: CSIQEGPGELFF. The rearrangement uses TRBV29-1 and TRBJ2-2; D might be TRBD2 (5 bases). Germline V gene data show CDR1 as SQVTM and CDR2 as ANQGSEA. The CDR3 loop spans 12 amino acids.

The chain employs TRBV6-5 and TRBJ1-4; 10 bases line up with TRBD1. The V and J ends lost 6 bases and 8 bases, in that order; junction bases with no gene match: 9. Germline lookup yields CDR1 MNHEY and CDR2 SVGAGI. The CDR3 loop spans 15 amino acids. This chain's CDR3 is CASRTLGTGAEKLFF. Written as DNA, the CDR3 is TGTGCCAGCAGAACCCTCGGGACAGGGGCCGAAAAACTGTTTTTT.

The V and J genes are TRBV6-5 and TRBJ2-7; 10 positions agree with TRBD2. The CDR3 loop spans 14 amino acids. CDR1 is MNHEY, CDR2 SVGAGI, per germline. Losses at the gene ends were 6 bases for V and 8 bases for J; bases not matched to a gene: 10. The CDR3 sequence: CASSGTSVNRKQYF. The CDR3 DNA follows: TGTGCCAGCAGCGGGACTAGCGTAAACCGGAAGCAGTACTTC.

This chain uses TRBV7-7 with TRBJ2-3, with 9 nucleotides matching TRBD1. The CDR3 spans 15 residues. Germline CDR1 SSHAT, CDR2 FNYEAQ (reference sequence). With V trimmed by 1 base and J by 3 bases, 2 bases remained unmatched. The CDR3 loop reads CASSLGDRVTDTQYF. The CDR3 DNA reads TGTGCCAGCAGCTTAGGGGACAGGGTGACAGATACGCAGTATTTT.

CDR3 sequence: CAWGHEKLFF. In DNA, the CDR3 is TGTGCCTGGGGCCATGAAAAACTGTTTTTT. The V and J genes are TRBV30 and TRBJ1-4; unclear D gene. This CDR3 comprises 10 residues. V was pared by 5 bases and J by 6 bases, with 4 bases between. Germline-derived CDR1 and CDR2 are GTSNPN and SVGIG (reference sequence).

The chain is built from TRBV6-1 and TRBJ2-7; 8 positions match TRBD1. The CDR3 is made up of 14 amino acids. J gave up 7 bases and V 0 bases, and 5 bases lay outside the gene matches. Germline CDR1 and CDR2: MNHNS and SASEGT. CDR3 coding DNA: TGTGCCAGCAGTGAAGCACAGGGGGTGAAAGAGCAGTACTTC. Its translation is CASSEAQGVKEQYF.

V and J are TRBV5-1 and TRBJ2-1; TRBD2 agrees at 7 bases. With V trimmed by 5 bases and J by 3 bases, 5 bases remained unmatched. CDR3 size: 14 residues. CDR1 and CDR2 from the germline V gene are SGHRS and YFSETQ. CDR3 DNA: TGCGCCAGCAGAAAGGCGGGAGACTACAATGAGCAGTTCTTC. Amino acid sequence: CASRKAGDYNEQFF. Supplemented by reference TRBV5-1 and TRBJ2-1, the full variable domain reads KAGVTQTPRYLIKTRGQQVTLSCSPISGHRSVSWYQQTPGQGLQFLFEYFSETQRNKGNFPGRFSGRQFSNSRSEMNVSTLELGDSALYLCASRKAGDYNEQFFGPGTRLTVL.

The genes are TRBV6-1 and TRBJ1-2; D may be TRBD1 (5 bases). Germline lookup yields CDR1 MNHNS and CDR2 SASEGT. The V gene lost 6 bases and the J gene lost 2 bases, with 16 bases spanning the gap. The CDR3 is made up of 15 amino acids. DNA of the CDR3: TGTGCCAGCAGATTGGGGCAAGGAAACAACTATGGCTACACCTTC. It yields the protein CASRLGQGNNYGYTF.

The rearrangement joins TRBV5-1 to TRBJ2-3; D is uncertain. Germline V gives CDR1 SGHRS, CDR2 YFSETQ. V dropped 5 bases and J dropped 2 bases, with 12 bases sitting between them. The CDR3 spans 14 residues. Here the CDR3 DNA reads TGCGCCAGCAGTAATCGCCAGCCCACAGATACGCAGTATTTT. Translation: CASSNRQPTDTQYF. The full variable domain, completed using reference TRBV5-1 and TRBJ2-3, is KAGVTQTPRYLIKTRGQQVTLSCSPISGHRSVSWYQQTPGQGLQFLFEYFSETQRNKGNFPGRFSGRQFSNSRSEMNVSTLELGDSALYLCASSNRQPTDTQYFGPGTRLTVL.

The chain uses TRBV19 and TRBJ2-3; 10 positions match TRBD1. The V and J ends lost 10 bases and 3 bases, in that order; junction bases with no gene match: 7. The CDR3 has 14 amino acids. CDR1 and CDR2 (germline): LNHDA, SQIVND (reference sequence). Here the CDR3 DNA reads TGTGCCACCAGGACAGGGGGTAGTACAGATACGCAGTATTTT. This encodes CATRTGGSTDTQYF.

This sequence joins TRBV5-4 and TRBJ1-3; tentatively, D is TRBD1 (6 bases). Germline assignment: CDR1 SGHNT and CDR2 YYREEE (reference sequence). The CDR3 is 16 residues long. With 0 bases removed from V and 4 bases from J, the gap between germline ends came to 14 bases. The CDR3, as DNA: TGTGCCAGCAGCTTGGCATACAGGGTTCTGGGAAACACCATATATTTT. As protein: CASSLAYRVLGNTIYF.

This clone was observed a handful of times. The chain has TRBV9 and TRBJ2-3; D unresolved. The CDR3 runs 12 residues. Trimming pared 3 bases from V and 8 bases from J, leaving 10 bases between. Per the germline V gene, CDR1 is SGDLS and CDR2 is YYNGEE. The CDR3 is CASSAGEVTQYF. In DNA form, the CDR3 reads TGTGCCAGCAGCGCCGGAGAGGTTACGCAGTATTTT.

This chain connects TRBV4-3 to TRBJ1-1; D is unresolved. Germline V CDR1 and CDR2: LGHNA, YSLEER. The CDR3 is 13 residues long. Trimming stripped 2 bases from V and 4 bases from J, with 8 bases between. The CDR3 protein is CASSQQFGTEAFF. In nucleotides, the CDR3 is TGCGCCAGCAGCCAACAGTTCGGCACTGAAGCTTTCTTT.

This clone was recorded many times. The chain is built from TRBV4-3 and TRBJ1-2, with D unclear. This CDR3 spans 13 amino acids. Trimming cost V 0 bases and J 8 bases, with 10 bases left between them. CDR1 LGHNA and CDR2 YSLEER come from the germline V gene. The CDR3 reads CASSQDLVGGYTF. CDR3 coding DNA: TGCGCCAGCAGCCAAGATTTGGTCGGCGGCTACACCTTC.

V is TRBV28 and J is TRBJ2-7, with no clear D. V lost 10 bases, J lost 4 bases, and 20 bases lay in between. CDR3 size: 14 residues. Germline lookup yields CDR1 MDHEN and CDR2 SYDVKM. The CDR3 DNA sequence: TGTGCCACCTCAACAGCCCCCCGTTTTTACGAGCAGTACTTC. Translation: CATSTAPRFYEQYF.

The chain is built from TRBV6-1 and TRBJ1-4; TRBD1 matches 8 bases. The trim removed 4 bases at V and 4 bases at J, leaving 5 bases unmatched. The CDR3 runs to 15 residues. CDR1 is MNHNS, CDR2 SASEGT, per germline. CDR3 DNA: TGTGCCAGCAGTGTTGGGACAGGCCATAATGAAAAACTGTTTTTT. Translating gives CASSVGTGHNEKLFF.

The J gene is TRBJ2-1, the V gene TRBV11-3, with 11 bases matching TRBD2. CDR1 and CDR2 (germline): SGHNT, YENEEA. The V gene end was trimmed by 4 bases and the J gene end by 13 bases; junction bases not matched to a gene: 9. The CDR3 totals 14 residues. CDR3 bases: TGTGCCAGCAGCTCGAAAAGACTAGCGGGGTATCAGTTCTTC. It encodes CASSSKRLAGYQFF.

J is TRBJ2-7 and V is TRBV21-1; TRBD2 is taken as the D call from the table, unchecked against the DNA. TRBV21-1 corresponds to a pseudogene. The CDR3 is made up of 17 amino acids. The CDR3 nucleotides are TGTGCCAGCCGTGTAATCTTGCTAGCGGGAGAGGGCTACGAGCAGTACTTC. The encoded protein is CASRVILLAGEGYEQYF.

The genes are TRBV18 and TRBJ2-1; TRBD1 matches at 9 bases. Germline-derived CDR1 and CDR2 are KGHSH and LQKENI. The CDR3 has 17 residues. V lost 3 bases to trimming and J lost 4 bases; unmatched junction nucleotides: 10. The CDR3 coding sequence is TGTGCCAGCTCACCGTCTCTTCCGGGACAGGGTTACAATGAGCAGTTCTTC. It translates to CASSPSLPGQGYNEQFF.

This rearrangement joins TRBV10-2 to TRBJ2-1, with D unresolved. V gave up 2 bases and J gave up 2 bases, with 1 base separating them. CDR1 is WSHSY, CDR2 SAAADI, per germline. This CDR3 spans 12 amino acids. The CDR3: CASSEPYNEQFF. CDR3 DNA: TGCGCCAGCAGTGAGCCCTACAATGAGCAGTTCTTC.

A single count supports this clone. The chain combines TRBV10-3 with TRBJ2-3; 7 bases agree with TRBD2. CDR3 length equals 16 residues. Germline V CDR1 and CDR2: ENHRY, SYGVKD. Trimming removed 6 bases from V and 0 bases from J; junction bases left unmatched: 9. CDR3 amino acids: CAISRGEIPSTDTQYF. The CDR3 bases are TGTGCCATCAGCCGGGGGGAAATCCCTAGCACAGATACGCAGTATTTT.

The CDR3 loop reads CASSEQRGRLDTQYF. The DNA for the CDR3 is TGCGCCAGCAGTGAGCAGAGGGGGCGGTTGGATACGCAGTATTTT. This chain uses TRBV10-1 with TRBJ2-3, with 7 bases identical to TRBD1. The CDR3 has 15 residues. The V and J ends lost 2 bases and 6 bases, in that order; junction bases with no gene match: 8. Germline CDR1 WNHNN, CDR2 SYGVQD (reference sequence).

The V and J genes are TRBV14 and TRBJ2-7, with a weak D call TRBD2 (6 bases). The germline gives CDR1 SGHDN, CDR2 FVKESK. Trimming left V 1 base short and J 9 bases short, with 10 bases between. The CDR3 contains 12 residues. The CDR3, as DNA: TGTGCCAGCAGCCAAGTGGGGGGACGGCAGTACTTC. Amino acids: CASSQVGGRQYF.

The J gene is TRBJ2-7, the V gene TRBV5-1; D remains unclear. The CDR3 extends over 12 amino acids. Trimming shortened V by 1 base and J by 3 bases, and 5 bases separated the two germline ends. Germline lookup yields CDR1 SGHRS and CDR2 YFSETQ. CDR3 coding DNA: TGCGCCAGCAGCTTGCCCGGCTACGAGCAGTACTTC. Its translation is CASSLPGYEQYF. Using reference TRBV5-1 and TRBJ2-7 for the parts outside the CDR3, the full variable domain is KAGVTQTPRYLIKTRGQQVTLSCSPISGHRSVSWYQQTPGQGLQFLFEYFSETQRNKGNFPGRFSGRQFSNSRSEMNVSTLELGDSALYLCASSLPGYEQYFGPGTRLTVT.

This sequence joins TRBV5-1 and TRBJ1-4; 9 bases are a match to TRBD1. V shed 1 base and J 2 bases; nucleotides not matched to a gene: 9. Germline CDR1 SGHRS, CDR2 YFSETQ. The CDR3 sequence is 18 residues long. The CDR3 region is CASSLHTGGGRTNEKLFF. The CDR3 coding sequence is TGCGCCAGCAGCTTGCATACAGGGGGCGGTAGGACTAATGAAAAACTGTTTTTT.

This sequence joins TRBV2 and TRBJ2-3, with D perhaps being TRBD1 or TRBD2 (5 bases each). V was shortened by 6 bases and J by 8 bases, with 12 bases between the two germline ends. CDR1 SNHLY and CDR2 FYNNEI come from the germline V gene. The CDR3 has 12 residues. Here the CDR3 DNA reads TGTGCCAGCAGGGGGGAACGCGGTACGCAGTATTTT. It yields the protein CASRGERGTQYF. The complete variable domain, with remaining parts taken from reference TRBV2 and TRBJ2-3, reads EPEVTQTPSHQVTQMGQEVILRCVPISNHLYFYWYRQILGQKVEFLVSFYNNEISEKSEIFDDQFSVERPDGSNFTLKIRSTKLEDSAMYFCASRGERGTQYFGPGTRLTVL.

CDR3 bases: TGTGCCAGCAGCTTAGGGGTTGCGGGAGGTACAGATACGCAGTATTTT. It codes for CASSLGVAGGTDTQYF. The V call is TRBV7-6, the J call TRBJ2-3, with 8 bases lining up with TRBD2. V lost 1 base, J lost 3 bases, and 6 bases stayed unmatched. This CDR3 spans 16 amino acids. Germline CDR1 and CDR2: SGHVS and FNYEAQ.

This chain joins TRBV2 and TRBJ1-1; 8 positions agree with TRBD1. J was trimmed by 0 bases and V by 4 bases; bases with no gene match: 4. There are 15 residues in the CDR3. Germline CDR1 and CDR2: SNHLY and FYNNEI. The CDR3 DNA is TGTGCCAGCAGTGTACAGGGGGGCCTGAACACTGAAGCTTTCTTT. Translation: CASSVQGGLNTEAFF.